These 7 T cell receptor beta chains share one sample of origin, sequenced in a study of T cell repertoires in cytomegalovirus infection. TCRdb redid the calling of the reads with MiXCR, one entry per CDR3 protein. Seen here are 150,000 to 200,000 distinct CDR3 sequences, 17% observed once, and the top ten hold around a sixth. Sequencing was performed on CD8+ T cells from PBMCs. These receptors all come from a human donor in good health (CMV status not recorded). Some clones in this sample may be carry-over from other donors' samples.

This clonotype has at least ten counts. The chain combines TRBV6-2 or TRBV6-3 with TRBJ2-1, with D perhaps given as TRBD1 or TRBD2 (5 bases each). With 10 bases removed from V and 10 bases from J, the gap between germline ends came to 17 bases. Germline CDR1 MNHEY, CDR2 SVGEGT. This CDR3 has 12 residues. CDR3 bases: TGTGCCACCAGCCTTTTCTGGGGGGAGCAGTTCTTC. Translated: CATSLFWGEQFF.

The chain recombines TRBV7-2 with TRBJ1-1; D is perhaps TRBD1 (5 bases). V was pared by 3 bases and J by 5 bases, with 13 bases between. The CDR3 sequence is 14 residues long. In germline, CDR1 is SGHTA, CDR2 FQGNSA. The DNA of the CDR3 is TGTGCCAGCAGCTTCTTAGGGGTTGGGACTGAAGCTTTCTTT. This codes for CASSFLGVGTEAFF. The full variable domain, completed using reference TRBV7-2 and TRBJ1-1, is GAGVSQSPSNKVTEKGKDVELRCDPISGHTALYWYRQSLGQGLEFLIYFQGNSAPDKSGLPSDRFSAERTGGSVSTLTIQRTQQEDSAVYLCASSFLGVGTEAFFGQGTRLTVV.

The chain employs TRBV7-8 and TRBJ2-1; possibly TRBD2 for D (6 bases). Germline assignment: CDR1 SGHVS and CDR2 FQNEAQ. The CDR3 is 18 amino acids. V lost 4 bases, J lost 0 bases, and 19 bases lay in between. The CDR3 DNA reads TGTGCCAGCAGCTACCCCAAGGAGGGGCCGAGCTCCTACAATGAGCAGTTCTTC. Translating gives CASSYPKEGPSSYNEQFF.

The gene calls are TRBV12-3 or TRBV12-4 and TRBJ2-5, with D hard to call. Trimming removed 2 bases at V and 4 bases at J, with 5 bases between. The CDR3 extends over 12 amino acids. For the CDR3, the DNA is TGTGCCAGCAGTTTATCTGGAGAGACCCAGTACTTC. It is translated as CASSLSGETQYF.

The table lists this clonotype with a few counts. The chain carries TRBV7-8 and TRBJ2-7; D uncertain. The CDR3 length is 15 residues. Germline CDR1 is SGHVS and CDR2 is FQNEAQ. V was cut by 1 base and J by 0 bases, with 10 bases left in between. The CDR3 sequence is CASSLGAASSYEQYF. CDR3 sequence (DNA): TGTGCCAGCAGCTTAGGCGCAGCGAGCTCCTACGAGCAGTACTTC.

The chain couples TRBV7-9 to TRBJ1-1; D might be TRBD1 (6 bases). V was cut by 5 bases and J by 2 bases, with 15 bases left in between. CDR1 SEHNR and CDR2 FQNEAQ come from the germline V gene (reference sequence). The CDR3 has 15 amino acids. CDR3 sequence (DNA): TGTGCCAGCAGCCCCGCCAGGACAGAAAACACTGAAGCTTTCTTT. It yields the protein CASSPARTENTEAFF.

This clonotype has more than one count but fewer than ten. V and J are TRBV7-2 and TRBJ2-5; D remains unclear. Trimming left V 5 bases short and J 0 bases short, with 7 bases between. CDR1 and CDR2 from the germline V gene are SGHTA and FQGNSA. This CDR3 spans 13 amino acids. CDR3 residues: CASSPSYQETQYF. CDR3 bases: TGTGCCAGCAGCCCATCGTACCAAGAGACCCAGTACTTC.